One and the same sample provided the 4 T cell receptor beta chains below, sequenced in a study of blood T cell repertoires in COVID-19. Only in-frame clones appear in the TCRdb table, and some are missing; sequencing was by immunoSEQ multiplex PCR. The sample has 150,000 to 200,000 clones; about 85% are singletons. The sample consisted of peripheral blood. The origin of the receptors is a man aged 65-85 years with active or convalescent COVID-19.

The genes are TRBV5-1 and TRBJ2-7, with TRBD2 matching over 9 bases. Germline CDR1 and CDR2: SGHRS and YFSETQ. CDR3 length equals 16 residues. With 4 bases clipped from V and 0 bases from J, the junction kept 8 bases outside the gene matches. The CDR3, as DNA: TGCGCCAGCAGCCCAAAGGGGCGGGAGGGCTCCTACGAGCAGTACTTC. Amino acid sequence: CASSPKGREGSYEQYF. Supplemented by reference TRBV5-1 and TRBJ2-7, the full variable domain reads KAGVTQTPRYLIKTRGQQVTLSCSPISGHRSVSWYQQTPGQGLQFLFEYFSETQRNKGNFPGRFSGRQFSNSRSEMNVSTLELGDSALYLCASSPKGREGSYEQYFGPGTRLTVT.

Here the CDR3 reads CAISDAGRGAVDTQYF. For the CDR3, the DNA is TGTGCCATCAGTGACGCAGGCCGTGGGGCGGTGGATACGCAGTATTTT. The V gene is TRBV10-3, the J gene TRBJ2-3; TRBD1 might be the D (5 bases). The V end lost 3 bases, the J end lost 6 bases, and 19 bases lay between the germline ends. Per germline, CDR1 ENHRY and CDR2 SYGVKD. The CDR3 is 16 amino acids.

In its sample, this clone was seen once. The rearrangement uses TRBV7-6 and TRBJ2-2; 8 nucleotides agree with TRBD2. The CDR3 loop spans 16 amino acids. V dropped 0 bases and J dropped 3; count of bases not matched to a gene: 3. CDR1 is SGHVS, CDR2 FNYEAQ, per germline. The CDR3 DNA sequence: TGTGCCAGCAGCTTAGCTCGACTAGCGTACACCGGGGAGCTGTTTTTT. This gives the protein CASSLARLAYTGELFF.

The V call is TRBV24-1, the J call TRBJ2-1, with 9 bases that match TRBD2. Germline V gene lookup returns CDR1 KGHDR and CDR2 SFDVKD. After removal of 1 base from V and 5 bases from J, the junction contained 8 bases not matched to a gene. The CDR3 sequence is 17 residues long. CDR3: CATSDFLEREANNEQFF. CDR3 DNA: TGTGCCACCAGTGATTTTTTAGAGCGGGAGGCCAACAATGAGCAGTTCTTC.